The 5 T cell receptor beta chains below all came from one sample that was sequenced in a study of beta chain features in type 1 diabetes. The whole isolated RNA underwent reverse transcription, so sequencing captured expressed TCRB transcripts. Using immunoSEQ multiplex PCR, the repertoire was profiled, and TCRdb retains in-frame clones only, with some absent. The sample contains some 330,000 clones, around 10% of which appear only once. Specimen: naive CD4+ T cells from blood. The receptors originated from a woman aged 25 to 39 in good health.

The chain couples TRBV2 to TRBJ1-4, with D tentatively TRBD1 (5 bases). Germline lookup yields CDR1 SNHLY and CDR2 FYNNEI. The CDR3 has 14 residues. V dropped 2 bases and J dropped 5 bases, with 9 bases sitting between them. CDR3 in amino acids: CASSEQGGNEKLFF. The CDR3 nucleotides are TGTGCCAGCAGTGAACAGGGAGGGAATGAAAAACTGTTTTTT.

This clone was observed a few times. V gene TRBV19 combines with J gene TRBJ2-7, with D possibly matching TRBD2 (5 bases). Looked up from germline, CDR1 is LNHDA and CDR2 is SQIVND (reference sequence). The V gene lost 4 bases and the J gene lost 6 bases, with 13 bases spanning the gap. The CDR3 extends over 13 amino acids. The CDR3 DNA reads TGTGCCAGTAGTACGAGGGCAGCTCCCGAGCAGTACTTC. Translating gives CASSTRAAPEQYF.

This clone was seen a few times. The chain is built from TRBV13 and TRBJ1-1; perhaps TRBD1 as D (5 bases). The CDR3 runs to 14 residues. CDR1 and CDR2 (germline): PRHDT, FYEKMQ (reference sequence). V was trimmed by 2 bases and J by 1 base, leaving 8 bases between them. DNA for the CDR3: TGTGCCAGCAGCTTATGGCAGGGGAACACTGAAGCTTTCTTT. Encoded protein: CASSLWQGNTEAFF.

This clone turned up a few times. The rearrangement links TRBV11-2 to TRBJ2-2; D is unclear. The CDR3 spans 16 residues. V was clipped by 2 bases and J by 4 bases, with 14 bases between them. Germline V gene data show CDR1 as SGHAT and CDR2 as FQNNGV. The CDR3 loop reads CASSLRMGRRTGELFF. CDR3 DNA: TGTGCCAGCAGCTTACGAATGGGCAGGCGCACCGGGGAGCTGTTTTTT.

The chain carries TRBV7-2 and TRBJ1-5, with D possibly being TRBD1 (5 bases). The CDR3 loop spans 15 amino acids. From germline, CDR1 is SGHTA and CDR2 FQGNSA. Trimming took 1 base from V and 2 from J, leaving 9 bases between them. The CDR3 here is CASSLVEGGNQPQHF. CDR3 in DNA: TGTGCCAGCAGCTTAGTGGAAGGGGGCAATCAGCCCCAGCATTTT.